The T cell receptor (beta chain) described here comes from a study of tumor T cells in aggressive B-cell lymphoma. The V end lost 4 bases, the J end lost 5 bases, and 15 bases lay between the germline ends. CDR3 length equals 14 residues. Germline V lookup: CDR1 SGHDT, CDR2 YYEEEE. The data were produced by immunoSEQ multiplex PCR, yet TCRdb's version contains in-frame clones alone and is incomplete. The sample includes about 910 clones, roughly four fifths of them seen just once. V usage is TRBV5-6 and J usage is TRBJ1-2, with D unclear. Material for sequencing was tumor tissue. This clonotype originated in an adult with diffuse large B cell lymphoma. The CDR3 sequence: CASSGLSRYYGYTF. CDR3 DNA: TGTGCCAGCAGCGGTCTTTCTCGGTATTATGGCTACACCTTC.